The 18 T cell receptor beta chains in this list originate from one sample, sequenced in a study of T-cell memory formation after mild COVID-19. TCRdb reanalysed the 5' RACE reads using MiXCR and keeps one entry per CDR3 protein. The table lists about half a million distinct CDR3 sequences, about 18% of them singletons. Source material: PBMCs or a T cell subset sorted from them (not recorded which). These receptors were obtained from an adult woman who had mild COVID-19 (a few samples of this study predate the infection). Cell type and time point are not known.

This clonotype has just a few counts. The chain carries TRBV5-1 and TRBJ1-6; perhaps TRBD1 as D (6 bases). The CDR3 runs to 14 residues. Germline CDR1 reads SGHRS; CDR2 reads YFSETQ. Between the trimmed V and J ends, which lost 4 bases and 6 bases, there was a span of 11 bases. The CDR3 DNA is TGCGCCAGCAGCCGAGGACAGTCTAATTCACCCCTCCACTTT. Its translation: CASSRGQSNSPLHF.

This clonotype was recorded a few times. V gene TRBV6-2 or TRBV6-3 combines with J gene TRBJ2-7, with D perhaps TRBD1 (5 bases). Germline CDR1 and CDR2: MNHEY and SVGEGT. CDR3 length equals 12 residues. V lost 6 bases and J 6 bases, leaving 12 bases between the germline ends. The DNA for the CDR3 is TGTGCCAGCAGGGACCCAAGGGGCGAGCAGTACTTC. It is translated as CASRDPRGEQYF.

This clonotype was recorded a few times. The chain combines TRBV14 with TRBJ2-7; the match to TRBD1 covers 7 bases. V lost 4 bases and J lost 6; bases outside the gene matches: 3. CDR1 SGHDN and CDR2 FVKESK come from the germline V gene. The CDR3 length is 12 residues. The CDR3 sequence is CASSLQGLEQYF. CDR3 sequence (DNA): TGTGCCAGCAGCCTACAGGGGCTCGAGCAGTACTTC.

This clonotype showed up just a few times. V gene TRBV3-1 combines with J gene TRBJ2-2, with TRBD1 matching over 9 bases. The ends lost 4 bases at V and 4 bases at J; junction bases unmatched: 7. The CDR3 runs 16 residues. CDR1 is LGHDT and CDR2 is YNNKEL in the germline V gene (reference sequence). In nucleotides, the CDR3 is TGTGCCAGCAGCCTCGGGACAGGGCTATCCACCGGGGAGCTGTTTTTT. Translated: CASSLGTGLSTGELFF.

The chain couples TRBV11-2 to TRBJ1-2; a possible D gene is TRBD1 (5 bases). This CDR3 has 14 amino acids. V shed 6 bases and J shed 0 bases, with 11 bases lying between them. Germline assignment: CDR1 SGHAT and CDR2 FQNNGV. This CDR3 is CASRRTLSNYGYTF. The CDR3 DNA sequence: TGTGCCAGCAGACGGACACTATCTAACTATGGCTACACCTTC.

V usage is TRBV7-9 and J usage is TRBJ1-1, with a tentative D call TRBD1 (5 bases). Trimming shortened V by 5 bases and J by 0 bases, and 13 bases separated the two germline ends. In germline, CDR1 is SEHNR, CDR2 FQNEAQ (reference sequence). The CDR3 contains 15 residues. The CDR3 region is CASSAMLGVNTEAFF. CDR3 DNA: TGTGCCAGCAGCGCAATGCTAGGGGTGAACACTGAAGCTTTCTTT.

As for this clonotype: The junction does not match germline at one end; this may be a read error. V and J are TRBV12-3 or TRBV12-4 and TRBJ1-1; TRBD1 matches at 7 bases. The CDR3 sequence is 14 residues long. This CDR3 reads CASHRGVGNSEAFF. The CDR3 DNA follows: TGTGCCAGCCACAGGGGAGTGGGGAACAGTGAAGCTTTCTTT.

This clonotype was counted a few times. CDR3 sequence reads: CSAVKDEAGNTIYF. The CDR3 DNA reads as TGCAGTGCTGTTAAGGATGAAGCTGGAAACACCATATATTTT. The V call is TRBV20-1, the J call TRBJ1-3; D uncertain. Germline CDR1 DFQATT, CDR2 SNEGSKA (reference sequence). The V end was cut by 5 bases, the J end by 2 bases, with 13 bases between. The CDR3 runs 14 residues.

This sequence joins TRBV6-6 and TRBJ1-1; possibly TRBD1 for D (6 bases). CDR3 length: 15 residues. Germline CDR1 reads MNHNY; CDR2 reads SVGAGI (reference sequence). Deletions cut 5 bases from V and 0 bases from J, with 13 bases between. In DNA form, the CDR3 reads TGTGCCAGCAGTGACTTGGGGGCTATGAACACTGAAGCTTTCTTT. Protein product: CASSDLGAMNTEAFF.

The V call is TRBV27, the J call TRBJ2-3, with a tentative D call TRBD1 (6 bases). V lost 5 bases and J lost 2, with 20 bases in between. CDR3 length: 17 amino acids. In germline, CDR1 is MNHEY, CDR2 SMNVEV (reference sequence). The CDR3 region is CASSALPRDIATDTQYF. As DNA, the CDR3 is TGTGCCAGCAGTGCCCTCCCCCGGGACATAGCCACAGATACGCAGTATTTT.

The chain couples TRBV20-1 to TRBJ2-2, with a possible D match to TRBD2 (5 bases). The CDR3 totals 13 residues. V lost 0 bases and J 4 bases, leaving 6 bases between the germline ends. From germline, CDR1 is DFQATT and CDR2 SNEGSKA (reference sequence). Here the CDR3 reads CSARERVTGELFF. CDR3 sequence (DNA): TGCAGTGCTAGAGAGAGGGTCACCGGGGAGCTGTTTTTT.

This clonotype occurred a few times. The chain joins TRBV12-3 or TRBV12-4 to TRBJ2-5; the match to TRBD1 covers 12 bases. Trimming at V came to 5 bases and at J to 4 bases, leaving 11 bases not matched to a gene. The length of the CDR3 is 17 residues. The CDR3 DNA sequence: TGTGCCAGCAGTCAGAACCTCCGGGACAGGGGGCGAGAGACCCAGTACTTC. Protein: CASSQNLRDRGRETQYF.

This clonotype was seen a few times. This chain joins TRBV6-6 and TRBJ2-7; tentatively, D is TRBD2 (6 bases). There are 15 residues in the CDR3. Between the trimmed V and J ends, which lost 7 bases and 2 bases, there was a span of 18 bases. Germline CDR1 MNHNY, CDR2 SVGAGI (reference sequence). The CDR3 DNA sequence: TGTGCCAGCACCCATAGCGGCGGGCTGACCTACGAGCAGTACTTC. This sequence encodes CASTHSGGLTYEQYF.

This CDR3 is CASMATSWDTGELFF. CDR3 DNA: TGTGCCAGTATGGCAACGTCGTGGGACACCGGGGAGCTGTTTTTT. The genes are TRBV19 and TRBJ2-2; D is undetermined. V lost 7 bases to trimming and J lost 3 bases, with 15 bases between them. CDR3 length equals 15 residues. CDR1 LNHDA and CDR2 SQIVND come from the germline V gene (reference sequence).

This clonotype has a handful of counts. The genes are TRBV12-3 or TRBV12-4 and TRBJ2-7; perhaps TRBD1 as D (6 bases). CDR3 length: 14 amino acids. Deletions cut 1 base from V and 2 bases from J, with 9 bases between. This CDR3 reads CASSLGQAAYEQYF. In DNA, the CDR3 is TGTGCCAGCAGTTTAGGACAGGCCGCCTACGAGCAGTACTTC.

The genes are TRBV4-1 and TRBJ1-2, with TRBD1 identical over 10 bases. Germline V CDR1 and CDR2: MGHRA, YSYEKL. The V gene end was trimmed by 6 bases and the J gene end by 6 bases; junction bases not matched to a gene: 7. CDR3 length: 14 amino acids. DNA of the CDR3: TGCGCCAGCAGTGACGGGACAGGGGTAAATGGCTACACCTTC. Translated, it gives CASSDGTGVNGYTF.

The V call is TRBV16, the J call TRBJ2-4, with D possibly matching TRBD2 (5 bases). Germline assignment: CDR1 KGHSY and CDR2 FQNENV. Trimming shortened V by 0 bases and J by 0 bases, and 15 bases separated the two germline ends. The CDR3 sequence is 18 residues long. Here the CDR3 DNA reads TGTGCCAGCAGCCAATCGGACTCCTCCCAGGTAGCCAAAAACATTCAGTACTTC. It specifies CASSQSDSSQVAKNIQYF.

The rearrangement links TRBV4-2 to TRBJ1-1; D not resolved. V shed 0 bases and J shed 7 bases, with 9 bases lying between them. This CDR3 is 13 amino acids long. The germline V gene encodes CDR1 LGHNA and CDR2 YNFKEQ. The CDR3 sequence is CASSQEVGIEAFF. CDR3 DNA sequence: TGTGCCAGCAGCCAAGAAGTCGGGATTGAAGCTTTCTTT.